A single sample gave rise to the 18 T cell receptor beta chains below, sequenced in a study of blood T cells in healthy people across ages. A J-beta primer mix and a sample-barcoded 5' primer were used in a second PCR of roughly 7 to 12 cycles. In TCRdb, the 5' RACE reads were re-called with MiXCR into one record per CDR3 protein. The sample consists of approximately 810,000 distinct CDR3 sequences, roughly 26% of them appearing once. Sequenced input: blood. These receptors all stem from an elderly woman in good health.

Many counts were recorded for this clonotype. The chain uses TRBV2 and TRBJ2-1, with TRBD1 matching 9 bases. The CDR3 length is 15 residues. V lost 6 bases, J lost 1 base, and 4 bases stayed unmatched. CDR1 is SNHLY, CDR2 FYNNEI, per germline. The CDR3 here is CASSDRGRSYNEQFF. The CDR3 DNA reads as TGTGCCAGCAGCGACAGGGGGAGGTCCTACAATGAGCAGTTCTTC. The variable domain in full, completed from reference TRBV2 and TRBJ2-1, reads EPEVTQTPSHQVTQMGQEVILRCVPISNHLYFYWYRQILGQKVEFLVSFYNNEISEKSEIFDDQFSVERPDGSNFTLKIRSTKLEDSAMYFCASSDRGRSYNEQFFGPGTRLTVL.

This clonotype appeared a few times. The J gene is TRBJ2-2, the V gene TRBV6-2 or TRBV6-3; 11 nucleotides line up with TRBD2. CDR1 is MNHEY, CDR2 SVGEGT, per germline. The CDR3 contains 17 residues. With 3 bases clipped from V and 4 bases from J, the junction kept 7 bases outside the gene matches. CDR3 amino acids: CASSYVASGGPTGELFF. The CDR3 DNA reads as TGTGCCAGCAGTTATGTGGCTAGCGGGGGGCCCACCGGGGAGCTGTTTTTT.

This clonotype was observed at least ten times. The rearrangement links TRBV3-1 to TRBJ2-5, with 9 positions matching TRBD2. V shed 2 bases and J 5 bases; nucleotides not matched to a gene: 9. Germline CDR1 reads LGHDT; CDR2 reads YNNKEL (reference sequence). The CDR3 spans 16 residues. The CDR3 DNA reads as TGTGCCAGCAGCCAATGGCGCGGGGGGGTGTCGGAGACCCAGTACTTC. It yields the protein CASSQWRGGVSETQYF.

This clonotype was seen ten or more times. CDR3 nucleotide sequence: TGTGCCAGCAGCTCGACTAGCGGGGGGATAGGTGAGCAGTTCTTC. Amino acids: CASSSTSGGIGEQFF. The V gene is TRBV7-2, the J gene TRBJ2-1, with 13 bases matching TRBD2. This CDR3 is 15 amino acids long. Trimming took 4 bases from V and 9 from J; bases not matched to a gene: 6. The germline CDR1 and CDR2 sequences are SGHTA and FQGNSA.

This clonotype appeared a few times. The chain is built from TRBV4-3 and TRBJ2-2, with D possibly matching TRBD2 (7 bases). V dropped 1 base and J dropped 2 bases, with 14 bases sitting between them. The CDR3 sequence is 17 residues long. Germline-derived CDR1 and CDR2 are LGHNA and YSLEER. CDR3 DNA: TGCGCCAGCAGCCAAGTAGGGGGGGACTCAAACACCGGGGAGCTGTTTTTT. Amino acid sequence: CASSQVGGDSNTGELFF.

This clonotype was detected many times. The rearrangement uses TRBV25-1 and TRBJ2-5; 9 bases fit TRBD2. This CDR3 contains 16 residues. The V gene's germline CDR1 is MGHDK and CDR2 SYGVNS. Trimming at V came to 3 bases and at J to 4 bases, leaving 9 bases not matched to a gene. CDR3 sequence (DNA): TGTGCCAGCAGTGATTTGGGGCGGGGGGGCCGAGAGACCCAGTACTTC. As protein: CASSDLGRGGRETQYF.

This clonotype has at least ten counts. The DNA of the CDR3 is TGCAGTGCTTCTGCCGGGACTAGTTTAAGTCCCCAGTACTTC. Translating gives CSASAGTSLSPQYF. The genes are TRBV20-1 and TRBJ2-7, with 8 positions matching TRBD2. CDR3 size: 14 residues. V dropped 5 bases and J dropped 10; count of bases not matched to a gene: 16. CDR1 is DFQATT and CDR2 is SNEGSKA in the germline V gene (reference sequence).

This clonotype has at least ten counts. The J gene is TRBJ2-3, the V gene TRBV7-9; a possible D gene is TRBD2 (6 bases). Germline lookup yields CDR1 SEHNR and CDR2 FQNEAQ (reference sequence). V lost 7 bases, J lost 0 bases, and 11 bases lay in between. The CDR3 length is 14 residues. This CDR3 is CASTLGGSTDTQYF. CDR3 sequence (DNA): TGTGCCAGCACCCTGGGGGGTAGCACAGATACGCAGTATTTT.

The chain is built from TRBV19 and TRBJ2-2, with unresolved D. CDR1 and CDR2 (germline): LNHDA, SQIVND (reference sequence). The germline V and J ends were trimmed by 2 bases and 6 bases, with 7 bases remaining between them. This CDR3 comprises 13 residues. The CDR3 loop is CASSITHPGELFF. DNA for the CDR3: TGTGCCAGTAGTATAACCCATCCCGGGGAGCTGTTTTTT.

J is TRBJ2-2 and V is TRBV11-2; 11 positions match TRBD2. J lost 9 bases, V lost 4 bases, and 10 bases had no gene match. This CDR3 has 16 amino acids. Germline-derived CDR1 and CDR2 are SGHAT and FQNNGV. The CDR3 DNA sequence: TGTGCCAGCAGCTCTTACGGGCTAGCGGGGGGACGGGAGCTGTTTTTT. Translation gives CASSSYGLAGGRELFF. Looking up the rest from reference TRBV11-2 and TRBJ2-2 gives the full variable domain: EAGVAQSPRYKIIEKRQSVAFWCNPISGHATLYWYQQILGQGPKLLIQFQNNGVVDDSQLPKDRFSAERLKGVDSTLKIQPAKLEDSAVYLCASSSYGLAGGRELFFGEGSRLTVL.

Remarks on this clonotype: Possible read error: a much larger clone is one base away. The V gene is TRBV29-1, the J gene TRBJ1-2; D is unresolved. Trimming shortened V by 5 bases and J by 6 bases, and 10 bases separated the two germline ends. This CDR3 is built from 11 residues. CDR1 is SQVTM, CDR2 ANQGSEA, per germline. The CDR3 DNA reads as TGCAGCGTTCGAAGTACCGATGGCTACACCTTC. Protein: CSVRSTDGYTF.

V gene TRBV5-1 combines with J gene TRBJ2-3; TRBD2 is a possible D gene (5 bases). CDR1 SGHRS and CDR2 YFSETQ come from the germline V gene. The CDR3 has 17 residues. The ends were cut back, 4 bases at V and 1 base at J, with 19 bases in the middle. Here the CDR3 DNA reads TGCGCCAGCAGCCCCATTGGGAGTTACTCCCGCACAGATACGCAGTATTTT. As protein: CASSPIGSYSRTDTQYF.

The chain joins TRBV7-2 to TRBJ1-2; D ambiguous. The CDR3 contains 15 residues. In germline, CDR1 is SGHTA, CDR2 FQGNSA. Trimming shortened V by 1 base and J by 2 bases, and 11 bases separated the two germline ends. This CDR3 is CASSLGLLGNYGYTF. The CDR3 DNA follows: TGTGCCAGCAGCTTAGGACTCCTGGGGAACTATGGCTACACCTTC.

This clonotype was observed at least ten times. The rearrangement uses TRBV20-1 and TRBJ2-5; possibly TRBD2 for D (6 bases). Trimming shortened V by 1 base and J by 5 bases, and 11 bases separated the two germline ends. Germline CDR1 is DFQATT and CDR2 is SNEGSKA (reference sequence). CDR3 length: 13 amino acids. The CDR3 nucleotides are TGCAGTGCTAGAGGACTAGGGGCGGAGACCCAGTACTTC. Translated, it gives CSARGLGAETQYF.

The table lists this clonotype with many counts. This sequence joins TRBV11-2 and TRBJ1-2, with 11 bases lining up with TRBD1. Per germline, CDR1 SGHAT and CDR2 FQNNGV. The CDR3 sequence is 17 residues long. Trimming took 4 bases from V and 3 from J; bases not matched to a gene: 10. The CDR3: CASSSLRRDRGDYGYTF. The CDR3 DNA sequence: TGTGCCAGCAGCTCCTTACGGAGGGACAGGGGGGACTATGGCTACACCTTC.

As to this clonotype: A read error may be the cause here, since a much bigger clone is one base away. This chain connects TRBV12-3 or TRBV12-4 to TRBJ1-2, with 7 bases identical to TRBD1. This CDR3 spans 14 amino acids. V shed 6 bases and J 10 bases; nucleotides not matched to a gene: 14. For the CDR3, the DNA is TGTGCCAGCAGACCCGAGGCAGGGGGAGGGGACTACACCTTC. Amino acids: CASRPEAGGGDYTF.

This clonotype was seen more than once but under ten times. The CDR3 sequence: CASSSSGPGYTF. In DNA form, the CDR3 reads TGTGCCAGCAGTTCGTCGGGTCCCGGCTACACCTTC. This chain connects TRBV28 to TRBJ1-2; D ambiguous. Germline-derived CDR1 and CDR2 are MDHEN and SYDVKM. V lost 4 bases and J lost 8, with 11 bases in between. The CDR3 is 12 amino acids.

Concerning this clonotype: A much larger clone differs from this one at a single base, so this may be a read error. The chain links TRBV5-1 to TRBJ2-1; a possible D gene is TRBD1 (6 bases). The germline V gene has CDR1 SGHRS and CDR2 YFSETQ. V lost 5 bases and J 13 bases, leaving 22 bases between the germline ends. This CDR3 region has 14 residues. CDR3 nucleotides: TGCGCCAGCAGTTCAGTGACAGGCCAAGAGACCCAGTTCTTC. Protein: CASSSVTGQETQFF.